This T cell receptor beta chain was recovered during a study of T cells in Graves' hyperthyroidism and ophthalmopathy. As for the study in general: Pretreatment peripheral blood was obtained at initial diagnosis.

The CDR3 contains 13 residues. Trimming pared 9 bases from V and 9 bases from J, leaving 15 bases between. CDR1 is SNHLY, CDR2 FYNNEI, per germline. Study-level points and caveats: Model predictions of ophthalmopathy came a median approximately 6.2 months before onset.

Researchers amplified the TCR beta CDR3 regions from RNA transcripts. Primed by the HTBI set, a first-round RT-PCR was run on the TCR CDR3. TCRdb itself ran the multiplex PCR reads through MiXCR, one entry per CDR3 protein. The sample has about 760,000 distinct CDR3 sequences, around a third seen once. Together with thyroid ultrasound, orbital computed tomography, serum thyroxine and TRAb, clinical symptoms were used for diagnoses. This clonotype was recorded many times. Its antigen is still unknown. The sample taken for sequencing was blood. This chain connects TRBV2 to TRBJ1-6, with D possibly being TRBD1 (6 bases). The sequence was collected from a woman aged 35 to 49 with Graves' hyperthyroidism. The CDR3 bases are TGTGCCAGTTACAGGGAACGGGGTTCACCCCTCCACTTT. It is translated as CASYRERGSPLHF.